The next 10 T cell receptor beta chains were all read from a single sample in a study of cytomegalovirus exposure and HLA in healthy donors. This table comes from immunoSEQ multiplex PCR, and its TCRdb copy is limited to in-frame clones, with some not included. This table has about 110,000 clones, around 89% appearing once. The specimen was PBMCs. All receptors derive from a woman aged 30 to 39 in good health and CMV-seropositive.

In DNA form, the CDR3 reads TGTGCCAGCAGCCCCTCAGTCTACAATGAGCAGTTCTTC. This sequence encodes CASSPSVYNEQFF. The rearrangement links TRBV7-6 to TRBJ2-1, with D unresolved. The CDR3 contains 13 residues. Deletions cut 5 bases from V and 3 bases from J, with 8 bases between. Germline V gene data show CDR1 as SGHVS and CDR2 as FNYEAQ.

This chain uses TRBV13 with TRBJ2-7, with 7 bases identical to TRBD1. CDR1 PRHDT and CDR2 FYEKMQ come from the germline V gene (reference sequence). The V segment lost 5 bases and the J segment 6 bases; nucleotides outside the gene matches: 10. The CDR3 has 14 amino acids. The CDR3 reads CASSPGTENPEQYF. As DNA, the CDR3 is TGTGCCAGCAGCCCTGGGACAGAAAACCCCGAGCAGTACTTC.

The chain combines TRBV7-2 with TRBJ2-5; the match to TRBD2 covers 13 bases. J lost 5 bases, V lost 4 bases, and 7 bases had no gene match. The CDR3 has 16 amino acids. The V gene's germline CDR1 is SGHTA and CDR2 FQGNSA. The CDR3 region has the DNA TGTGCCAGCAGCTCCCTACTAGCGGGGGGGAGGGAGACCCAGTACTTC. Residues: CASSSLLAGGRETQYF.

V is TRBV30 and J is TRBJ2-5, with D possibly being TRBD2 (7 bases). Trimming left V 4 bases short and J 5 bases short, with 20 bases between. There are 15 residues in the CDR3. Germline values: CDR1 GTSNPN, CDR2 SVGIG (reference sequence). The CDR3 protein is CAWTLGGGAVETQYF. Written as DNA, the CDR3 is TGTGCCTGGACCCTAGGGGGGGGCGCGGTGGAGACCCAGTACTTC. The full variable domain, its missing parts supplied by reference TRBV30 and TRBJ2-5, is SQTIHQWPATLVQPVGSPLSLECTVEGTSNPNLYWYRQAAGRGLQLLFYSVGIGQISSEVPQNLSASRPQDRQFILSSKKLLLSDSGFYLCAWTLGGGAVETQYFGPGTRLLVL.

V and J are TRBV28 and TRBJ1-2; D possibly corresponds to TRBD1 (6 bases). Trimming pared 7 bases from V and 1 base from J, leaving 13 bases between. The CDR3 spans 14 residues. From germline, CDR1 is MDHEN and CDR2 SYDVKM. The chain's CDR3 is CASNNGQINYGYTF. DNA for the CDR3: TGTGCCAGCAACAACGGACAGATTAACTATGGCTACACCTTC.

The chain is built from TRBV5-6 and TRBJ2-1; 8 bases agree with TRBD1. There are 14 residues in the CDR3. V trimming: 5 bases; J trimming: 5 bases; junction bases outside the gene matches: 6. Per the germline V gene, CDR1 is SGHDT and CDR2 is YYEEEE. The CDR3 sequence: CASSTGTGHNEQFF. In nucleotides, the CDR3 is TGTGCCAGCAGTACAGGGACAGGTCACAATGAGCAGTTCTTC.

This chain uses TRBV4-3 with TRBJ1-2, with 12 bases identical to TRBD1. The CDR3 extends over 14 amino acids. Germline lookup yields CDR1 LGHNA and CDR2 YSLEER. The ends lost 4 bases at V and 7 bases at J; junction bases unmatched: 4. CDR3 DNA: TGCGCCAGCAGCCTGGGACAGGGGGCAGGTGGCTACACCTTC. Translating it yields CASSLGQGAGGYTF.

The chain employs TRBV5-6 and TRBJ2-7, with D possibly TRBD1 on 6 matching bases. The V end was cut by 4 bases, the J end by 3 bases, with 17 bases between. This CDR3 has 15 residues. Germline lookup yields CDR1 SGHDT and CDR2 YYEEEE. The chain's CDR3 is CASSGDIRGFYEQYF. CDR3 DNA: TGTGCCAGCAGCGGGGATATCAGGGGTTTCTACGAGCAGTACTTC.

The chain joins TRBV19 to TRBJ2-5; 10 bases line up with TRBD2. This CDR3 comprises 18 residues. Unmatched junction bases numbered 15, after V lost 4 bases and J lost 4 bases. Germline V gene data show CDR1 as LNHDA and CDR2 as SQIVND (reference sequence). CDR3 amino acids: CASSKGGSLAGGGETQYF. Written as DNA, the CDR3 is TGTGCCAGTAGTAAGGGCGGATCTTTAGCGGGGGGCGGAGAGACCCAGTACTTC.

The rearrangement joins TRBV10-2 to TRBJ2-1, with 13 bases lining up with TRBD2. V shed 5 bases and J 8 bases; nucleotides not matched to a gene: 0. The CDR3 runs to 13 residues. CDR1 is WSHSY, CDR2 SAAADI, per germline. The CDR3 region is CASSTSGGDEQFF. The CDR3 bases are TGCGCCAGCAGTACTAGCGGGGGGGATGAGCAGTTCTTC.